This is a list of T cell receptor beta chains from one sample in a study of cytomegalovirus exposure and HLA in healthy donors. The assay was immunoSEQ multiplex PCR, and TCRdb's table has in-frame clones only and misses some. The sample has about 170,000 clones; about 79% are singletons. Sequenced: PBMCs. Every receptor here comes from a female donor in good health and CMV-seronegative. The CDR3 runs from the conserved cysteine through the conserved F or W.

V	J	CDR3
TRBV29-1	TRBJ1-1	CSVGTGAEAFF
TRBV2	TRBJ1-3	CASSYTGIAGNTIYF
TRBV7-6	TRBJ2-2	CASSLSTNTGELFF
TRBV4-3	TRBJ2-7	CASSQGQGTYEQYF
TRBV2	TRBJ2-7	CASRVRALSHEQYF
TRBV30	TRBJ1-2	CAWSSNHVEGYTF
TRBV7-8	TRBJ2-7	CVSSSGAGNYEQYF
TRBV6-6	TRBJ1-3	CASRSPGQSSGNTIYF
TRBV18	TRBJ2-5	CASSLDRGRGETQYF
TRBV13	TRBJ2-2	CASSFGGGLGTNTGELFF
TRBV6-6	TRBJ2-3	CASRDRGRDRGYF
TRBV28	TRBJ2-7	CASSGPGLVPYEQYF
TRBV29-1	TRBJ2-5	CSVVGGWSQETQYF
TRBV28	TRBJ1-5	CASAAGSGVWSNQPQHF
TRBV9	TRBJ1-1	CASSAGTGVPLEAFF
TRBV7-9	TRBJ1-4	CASSHGTIRANEKLFF
TRBV7-2	TRBJ1-2	CASSQNYGYTF
TRBV11-1	TRBJ1-3	CASSLSPSGNTIYF
TRBV9	TRBJ1-3	CASSVEDRSGNTIYF
TRBV29-1	TRBJ1-5	CSGQGVIQPQHF
TRBV5-1	TRBJ2-7	CASSLGLLDNLYEQYF
TRBV9	TRBJ1-1	CASSGMGRGGTEAFF
TRBV10-3	TRBJ2-7	CAIAGAGGVSYEQYF
TRBV6-5	TRBJ1-6	CASSYRGNSPLHF
TRBV6-6	TRBJ2-1	CATEGGDEQFF
TRBV7-9	TRBJ1-2	CASSLVSYYGYTF
TRBV7-8	TRBJ2-7	CASSSHENTNPQYF
TRBV28	TRBJ1-5	CASSPDQDREDQPQHF
TRBV4-2	TRBJ2-3	CASSQVPARERTDTQYF
TRBV10-3	TRBJ1-5	CAISEKQGSAQPQHF
TRBV4-1	TRBJ2-1	CASSREGDNEQFF
TRBV5-1	TRBJ2-2	CASSLGRGSNTGELFF
TRBV15	TRBJ2-3	CATSRAPTTLTDTQYF
TRBV21-1	TRBJ1-1	CARRGGNTEAFF
TRBV30	TRBJ2-7	CAWSRVDRSLTYYEQYF
TRBV5-1	TRBJ1-1	CASSGGPGWNTEAFF
TRBV29-1	TRBJ1-3	CSVTGGFRGENTIYF
TRBV6-5	TRBJ2-3	CASSYPGGLGGTQYF
TRBV7-9	TRBJ2-1	CSSSLALPPSYNEQFF
TRBV28	TRBJ2-3	CASSQRPRTDTQYF
TRBV7-3	TRBJ2-5	CASSLKSGGPQYF
TRBV4-2	TRBJ1-4	CASSQDRIAAKRLFF
TRBV15	TRBJ2-1	CATGERRSSYNEQFF
TRBV4-1	TRBJ1-2	CASSQGDRGYGYTF
TRBV7-9	TRBJ1-2	CASTRSPGQSGYTF
TRBV4-1	TRBJ2-5	CASGGRETQYF
TRBV29-1	TRBJ1-1	CSVPPRDNTEAFF
TRBV30	TRBJ1-2	CAWSVLPNGYTF
TRBV30	TRBJ2-5	CAWERDSLRETQYF
TRBV9	TRBJ1-3	CASTPGRTENTIYF
TRBV30	TRBJ1-3	CAWKQGPRNTIYF